The following is a T cell receptor beta chain sequence with its context. Antigen: not known. This specimen comes from a study of cytomegalovirus exposure and HLA in healthy donors. Whole-study findings and limits: There were several of the most significant clusters that appeared linked to common viral pathogens in a later analysis. A later analysis found TCR association rates differed by HLA locus, highest for DRB1 and lowest for HLA-C. CMV serostatus was the sole immune exposure data available.

Amplification used 60 Vbeta primers and 13 Jbeta primers. Original processing methods: A follow-up analysis tallied tens of millions of unique TCR beta chains, roughly 11 million shared. The repertoire was sequenced with immunoSEQ multiplex PCR; TCRdb's copy has only in-frame clones and lacks some. V and J calls and clone size are copied from that table; D and trimming were computed from the DNA. The table has more than 95,000 clones, around 76% seen once. This CDR3 region has 14 residues. From germline, CDR1 is LGHNA and CDR2 YNFKEQ. V trimming: 4 bases; J trimming: 2 bases; junction bases outside the gene matches: 1.

Sequenced input: PBMCs. The chain combines TRBV4-2 with TRBJ2-7, with 11 bases identical to TRBD2. This receptor was taken from an older woman in good health and CMV-seropositive. The CDR3 nucleotides read TGTGCCAGCAGCCCGACTAGCGGGACCTACGAGCAGTACTTC. Translated: CASSPTSGTYEQYF.